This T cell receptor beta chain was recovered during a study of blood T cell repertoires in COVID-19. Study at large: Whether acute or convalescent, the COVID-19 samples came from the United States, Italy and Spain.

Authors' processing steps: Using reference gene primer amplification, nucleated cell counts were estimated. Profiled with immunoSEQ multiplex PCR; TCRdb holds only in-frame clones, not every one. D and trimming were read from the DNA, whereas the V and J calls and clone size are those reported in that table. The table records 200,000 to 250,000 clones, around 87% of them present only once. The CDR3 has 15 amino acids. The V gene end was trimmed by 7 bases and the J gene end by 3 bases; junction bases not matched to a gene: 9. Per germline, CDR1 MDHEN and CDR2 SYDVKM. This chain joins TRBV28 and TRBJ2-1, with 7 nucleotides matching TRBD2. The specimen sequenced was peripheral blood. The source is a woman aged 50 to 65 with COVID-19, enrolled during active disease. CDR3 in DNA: TGTGCCAGCACCTCTGGCGGGGGTTACTACAATGAGCAGTTCTTC. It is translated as CASTSGGGYYNEQFF.